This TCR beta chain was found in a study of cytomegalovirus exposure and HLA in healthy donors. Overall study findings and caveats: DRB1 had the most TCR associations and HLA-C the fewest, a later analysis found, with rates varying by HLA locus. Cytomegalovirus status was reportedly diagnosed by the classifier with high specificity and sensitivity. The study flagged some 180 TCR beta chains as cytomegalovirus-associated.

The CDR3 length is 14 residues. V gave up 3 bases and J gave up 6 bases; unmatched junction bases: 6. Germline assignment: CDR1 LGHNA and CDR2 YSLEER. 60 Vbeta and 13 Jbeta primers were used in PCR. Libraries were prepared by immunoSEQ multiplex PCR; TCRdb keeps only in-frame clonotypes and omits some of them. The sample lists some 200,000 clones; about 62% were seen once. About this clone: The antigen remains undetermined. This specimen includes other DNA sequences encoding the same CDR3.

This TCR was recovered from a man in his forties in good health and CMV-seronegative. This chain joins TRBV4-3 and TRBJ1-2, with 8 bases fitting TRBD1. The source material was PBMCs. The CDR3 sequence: CASSQGQVEHGYTF. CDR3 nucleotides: TGCGCCAGCAGCCAGGGACAGGTTGAGCATGGCTACACCTTC.